The 27 T cell receptor beta chains reported below all come from one sample, sequenced in a study of blood T cell repertoires in COVID-19. Profiled with immunoSEQ multiplex PCR; TCRdb holds only in-frame clones, not every one. The sample records about 240,000 clones, roughly 88% being singletons. The sample was peripheral blood. The receptors shown here come from a woman under 40 with acute or convalescent COVID-19.

The CDR3 protein is CASSFRGLGQPQHF. DNA for the CDR3: TGTGCCAGCAGTTTCAGGGGGCTGGGTCAGCCCCAGCATTTT. The chain recombines TRBV27 with TRBJ1-5; 8 bases agree with TRBD1. The CDR3 has 14 residues. Germline-derived CDR1 and CDR2 are MNHEY and SMNVEV (reference sequence). V lost 3 bases to trimming and J lost 6 bases; unmatched junction nucleotides: 4.

J is TRBJ1-5 and V is TRBV5-6, with D perhaps TRBD1 (5 bases). V dropped 4 bases and J dropped 1 base, with 9 bases sitting between them. The CDR3 is 14 amino acids. Germline CDR1 and CDR2: SGHDT and YYEEEE. The CDR3 region has the DNA TGTGCCAGCAGCCCGGAGGGGAGCAATCAGCCCCAGCATTTT. Encoded protein: CASSPEGSNQPQHF.

CDR3 residues: CASSQGGLALNTGELFF. The CDR3 DNA reads as TGTGCCAGCAGCCAAGGAGGGCTAGCGCTGAACACCGGGGAGCTGTTTTTT. The chain recombines TRBV3-1 (or the pseudogene TRBV3-2) with TRBJ2-2; D perhaps matches TRBD2 (6 bases). Germline loops: CDR1 LGHDT, CDR2 YNNKEL (reference sequence). The CDR3 loop spans 17 amino acids. The germline V and J ends were trimmed by 1 base and 1 base, with 13 bases remaining between them.

Points on this clone: The same CDR3 arises from other DNA sequences in this sample as well. The J gene is TRBJ1-1, the V gene TRBV19, with D possibly being TRBD1 (6 bases). Germline loops: CDR1 LNHDA, CDR2 SQIVND (reference sequence). V was pared by 3 bases and J by 0 bases, with 11 bases between. CDR3 length: 15 residues. CDR3 DNA: TGTGCCAGTAGTATTAGTGACAGGTTGAACACTGAAGCTTTCTTT. Encoded protein: CASSISDRLNTEAFF.

The chain employs TRBV15 and TRBJ2-1; D perhaps matches TRBD2 (6 bases). Trimming left V 1 base short and J 9 bases short, with 16 bases between. This CDR3 region has 15 residues. Germline V gene lookup returns CDR1 LNHNV and CDR2 YYDKDF (reference sequence). The CDR3 nucleotides are TGTGCCACCAGCAGAGTTTCCGGGAGCGAAGGTGAGCAGTTCTTC. Protein product: CATSRVSGSEGEQFF.

The chain links TRBV7-8 to TRBJ1-1; unclear D gene. V shed 1 base and J shed 1 base, with 10 bases lying between them. CDR3 length: 15 residues. Germline assignment: CDR1 SGHVS and CDR2 FQNEAQ. The CDR3 loop is CASSLVALPNTEAFF. CDR3 DNA sequence: TGTGCCAGCAGCTTAGTGGCCTTACCGAACACTGAAGCTTTCTTT.

The V and J genes are TRBV7-6 and TRBJ2-3, with 10 bases aligning to TRBD1. V shed 3 bases, J shed 6 bases, and the junction held 6 bases outside the gene matches. Germline loops: CDR1 SGHVS, CDR2 FNYEAQ. The CDR3 sequence is 15 residues long. CDR3: CASSLTGGASDTQYF. The CDR3 nucleotides read TGTGCCAGCAGCTTGACAGGGGGCGCATCGGATACGCAGTATTTT.

In the case of this clone: Germline is not matched at one junction end, which may reflect a read error. The chain has TRBV5-1 and TRBJ2-1; perhaps TRBD1 as D (5 bases). The CDR3 has 14 amino acids. The germline CDR1 and CDR2 sequences are SGHRS and YFSETQ. The CDR3 DNA reads TGCGCCAGCAGGTTGGGTAGGGGCTACAATGAGCAGTTCTTC. Translated: CASRLGRGYNEQFF.

The chain employs TRBV4-3 and TRBJ2-2; D not resolved. This CDR3 comprises 15 residues. With 2 bases removed from V and 5 bases from J, the gap between germline ends came to 12 bases. Germline loops: CDR1 LGHNA, CDR2 YSLEER. In nucleotides, the CDR3 is TGCGCCAGCAGCCAACGGGTGGGTCGGACCGGGGAGCTGTTTTTT. Translation gives CASSQRVGRTGELFF.

The chain recombines TRBV19 with TRBJ1-3; D unresolved. The V end lost 9 bases, the J end lost 4 bases, and 10 bases lay between the germline ends. Germline loops: CDR1 LNHDA, CDR2 SQIVND (reference sequence). The CDR3 covers 12 residues. As DNA, the CDR3 is TGTGCCAGCAACCAGTTGGGAAACACCATATATTTT. Its protein product is CASNQLGNTIYF. Complete variable domain (other parts from reference TRBV19 and TRBJ1-3): DGGITQSPKYLFRKEGQNVTLSCEQNLNHDAMYWYRQDPGQGLRLIYYSQIVNDFQKGDIAEGYSVSREKKESFPLTVTSAQKNPTAFYLCASNQLGNTIYFGEGSWLTVV.

The genes are TRBV5-6 and TRBJ1-5; weak D call: TRBD1 (6 bases). Germline V gives CDR1 SGHDT, CDR2 YYEEEE. V lost 4 bases to trimming and J lost 0 bases, with 11 bases between them. The CDR3 consists of 15 residues. The CDR3 DNA sequence: TGTGCCAGCAGCCAAGGACAGTATAGCAATCAGCCCCAGCATTTT. This translates into CASSQGQYSNQPQHF. Together with reference TRBV5-6 and TRBJ1-5, the CDR3 gives the full variable domain: DAGVTQSPTHLIKTRGQQVTLRCSPKSGHDTVSWYQQALGQGPQFIFQYYEEEERQRGNFPDRFSGHQFPNYSSELNVNALLLGDSALYLCASSQGQYSNQPQHFGDGTRLSIL.

This rearrangement joins TRBV6-4 to TRBJ2-3, with 11 bases fitting TRBD2. The CDR3 is made up of 15 amino acids. Unmatched junction bases numbered 8, after V lost 6 bases and J lost 6 bases. Germline V gene sequence: CDR1 MRHNA, CDR2 SNTAGT. CDR3 residues: CASSTLAGGPDTQYF. The CDR3 DNA reads TGTGCCAGCAGCACATTAGCGGGAGGGCCGGATACGCAGTATTTT.

The chain couples TRBV21-1 to TRBJ2-2; whether TRBD1, the table's D call, matches the DNA was not checked. TRBV21-1 is shown as a pseudogene. The CDR3 consists of 15 residues. CDR3: CASSYGTGETGELFF. The CDR3, as DNA: TGTGCCAGCAGTTACGGGACAGGAGAGACCGGGGAGCTGTTTTTT.

The V and J genes are TRBV7-2 and TRBJ1-5; D is ambiguous. Per the germline V gene, CDR1 is SGHTA and CDR2 is FQGNSA. The CDR3 contains 12 residues. Trimming shortened V by 1 base and J by 7 bases, and 5 bases separated the two germline ends. The CDR3 region is CASSLGGQPQHF. CDR3 bases: TGTGCCAGCAGCTTAGGAGGGCAGCCCCAGCATTTT.

The chain links TRBV30 to TRBJ1-4, with D possibly TRBD1 on 6 matching bases. V lost 4 bases, J lost 1 base, and 13 bases lay in between. CDR1 GTSNPN and CDR2 SVGIG come from the germline V gene (reference sequence). The CDR3 extends over 15 amino acids. The CDR3 loop is CAWKGQWKTNEKLFF. The DNA of the CDR3 is TGTGCCTGGAAAGGACAGTGGAAAACTAATGAAAAACTGTTTTTT.

The chain employs TRBV19 and TRBJ2-7; TRBD2 is a possible D gene (6 bases). From germline, CDR1 is LNHDA and CDR2 SQIVND (reference sequence). The CDR3 covers 13 residues. Trimming pared 9 bases from V and 3 bases from J, leaving 15 bases between. CDR3 DNA sequence: TGTGCCAGCGCGGGACTCTTCATCTACGAGCAGTACTTC. Residues: CASAGLFIYEQYF.

The genes are TRBV6-1 and TRBJ1-2; no definite D call. Germline V CDR1 and CDR2: MNHNS, SASEGT. V was cut by 2 bases and J by 8 bases, with 15 bases left in between. This CDR3 spans 14 amino acids. Written as DNA, the CDR3 is TGTGCCAGCAGTGAAACGGACTCCCAGCTCGGCTACACCTTC. This sequence encodes CASSETDSQLGYTF.

This clone was found a few times. This rearrangement joins TRBV6-2 or TRBV6-3 to TRBJ2-7; D is perhaps TRBD1 (6 bases). V lost 4 bases and J 6 bases, leaving 13 bases between the germline ends. The CDR3 has 13 amino acids. Germline CDR1 and CDR2: MNHEY and SVGEGT. CDR3 residues: CASSFPGHFEQYF. DNA for the CDR3: TGTGCCAGCAGTTTTCCGGGACACTTCGAGCAGTACTTC.

CDR3 region: CATSRDGPGLAGLNEQFF. The CDR3, as DNA: TGTGCCACCAGCAGAGATGGGCCGGGACTAGCGGGATTAAATGAGCAGTTCTTC. V gene TRBV15 combines with J gene TRBJ2-1, with 13 bases lining up with TRBD2. Germline CDR1 LNHNV, CDR2 YYDKDF (reference sequence). The CDR3 is 18 amino acids. Trimming at V came to 0 bases and at J to 7 bases, leaving 9 bases not matched to a gene.

This clone came up once. The rearrangement joins TRBV15 to TRBJ1-5; D ambiguous. Germline V gene sequence: CDR1 LNHNV, CDR2 YYDKDF (reference sequence). CDR3 length equals 15 residues. V lost 5 bases, J lost 6 bases, and 17 bases lay in between. The CDR3 region has the DNA TGTGCCACCAGCCCGGACTTTGGGCAAGGTCAGCCCCAGCATTTT. Protein: CATSPDFGQGQPQHF.

This rearrangement joins TRBV4-3 to TRBJ2-2; 8 nucleotides line up with TRBD2. Trimming at V came to 0 bases and at J to 4 bases, leaving 10 bases not matched to a gene. The germline gives CDR1 LGHNA, CDR2 YSLEER. CDR3 length equals 18 residues. The CDR3 sequence is CASSQEGEAGVGTGELFF. In nucleotides, the CDR3 is TGCGCCAGCAGCCAAGAAGGAGAAGCGGGAGTAGGCACCGGGGAGCTGTTTTTT.

The chain employs TRBV11-2 and TRBJ1-2; no clear D gene. This CDR3 has 15 amino acids. Germline V gene data show CDR1 as SGHAT and CDR2 as FQNNGV. Trimming cost V 6 bases and J 2 bases, with 16 bases left between them. The CDR3, as DNA: TGTGCCAGCAGACGTAGTCCGGGAAACAACTATGGCTACACCTTC. Translated: CASRRSPGNNYGYTF. The full variable domain, rest sourced from reference TRBV11-2 and TRBJ1-2, is EAGVAQSPRYKIIEKRQSVAFWCNPISGHATLYWYQQILGQGPKLLIQFQNNGVVDDSQLPKDRFSAERLKGVDSTLKIQPAKLEDSAVYLCASRRSPGNNYGYTFGSGTRLTVV.

This chain links TRBV5-1 with TRBJ1-1; TRBD1 is a possible D gene (5 bases). The CDR3 spans 14 residues. In germline, CDR1 is SGHRS, CDR2 YFSETQ. Trimming took off 4 bases at V and 4 bases at J, with 14 bases between the two ends. CDR3 sequence: CASSGGTAGTEAFF. The CDR3 nucleotides read TGCGCCAGCAGCGGAGGGACTGCTGGCACTGAAGCTTTCTTT.

The count of this clone is one. The chain carries TRBV30 and TRBJ1-2; 7 bases match TRBD1. Trimming took 8 bases from V and 6 from J; bases not matched to a gene: 6. The CDR3 totals 11 residues. Germline V CDR1 and CDR2: GTSNPN, SVGIG (reference sequence). In nucleotides, the CDR3 is TGTGCCCTGATGACAGGGAATGGCTACACCTTC. It translates to CALMTGNGYTF.

The CDR3 DNA reads TGTGCCAGCAGTTACGGGGCGGTAGGCACTGAAGCTTTCTTT. Its translation: CASSYGAVGTEAFF. The gene calls are TRBV6-2 or TRBV6-3 and TRBJ1-1, with a weak D call TRBD1 (5 bases). CDR1 MNHEY and CDR2 SVGEGT come from the germline V gene. V gave up 2 bases and J gave up 4 bases, with 11 bases separating them. This CDR3 is built from 14 residues.

The rearrangement joins TRBV7-6 to TRBJ1-2; D unresolved. Germline CDR1 is SGHVS and CDR2 is FNYEAQ. Trimming shortened V by 3 bases and J by 2 bases, and 16 bases separated the two germline ends. This CDR3 is 16 amino acids long. The CDR3 bases are TGTGCCAGCAGCTTCTCGCCGGTGGCGGGGAACTATGGCTACACCTTC. Residues: CASSFSPVAGNYGYTF.

The chain is built from TRBV2 and TRBJ2-7, with D hard to call. The CDR3 consists of 14 residues. Germline V CDR1 and CDR2: SNHLY, FYNNEI. V gave up 1 base and J gave up 2 bases, with 9 bases separating them. The CDR3 nucleotides read TGTGCCAGCAGTGAAGGACTTCCGCCCTACGAGCAGTACTTC. Translating it yields CASSEGLPPYEQYF.